This TCR beta chain was captured in a study of T cells in Graves' hyperthyroidism and ophthalmopathy. The CDR3 is 14 amino acids. Germline-derived CDR1 and CDR2 are ENHRY and SYGVKD. J gave up 2 bases and V 4 bases, and 3 bases lay outside the gene matches. Template material for amplifying TCR beta CDR3 regions consisted of RNA transcripts. First-round RT-PCR of the TCR CDR3 relied on the HTBI primer set. TCRdb re-called the multiplex PCR reads through MiXCR, storing one row per CDR3 protein. Counted here are a few hundred thousand distinct CDR3 sequences, roughly 16% occurring once; the ten biggest clones make up about 3.5%.

The TCR sequence derives from a woman between 40 and 55 years old with Graves' ophthalmopathy. Sequencing input: blood. The rearrangement joins TRBV10-3 to TRBJ2-3, with 7 bases identical to TRBD1. The CDR3 loop is CAISGDRATDTQYF. CDR3 sequence (DNA): TGTGCCATCAGTGGAGACAGGGCCACAGATACGCAGTATTTT.